This T cell receptor (beta chain) is drawn from a study of T cell repertoires in cytomegalovirus infection. The CDR3 totals 11 residues. V lost 0 bases to trimming and J lost 8 bases, with 2 bases between them. Germline V gene lookup returns CDR1 SGHTA and CDR2 FQGNSA. Study outcomes and limitations: Carriage of CMV together with the relevant HLA was identifiable through cumulative public TCR beta family frequency.

On this clonotype: No antigen is known for it.

TCRdb called the reads again in MiXCR, with one record for every CDR3 protein. The data contain fewer than 300,000 distinct CDR3 sequences, roughly a quarter of them singletons. This chain connects TRBV7-2 to TRBJ2-4; D is ambiguous. This clonotype was sampled from a human donor in good health (CMV status not recorded). Some clones in this sample may be carry-over from other donors' samples. Sequencing input: PBMCs. DNA for the CDR3: TGTGCCAGCAGCTTAGCTGACATTCAGTACTTC. This codes for CASSLADIQYF.